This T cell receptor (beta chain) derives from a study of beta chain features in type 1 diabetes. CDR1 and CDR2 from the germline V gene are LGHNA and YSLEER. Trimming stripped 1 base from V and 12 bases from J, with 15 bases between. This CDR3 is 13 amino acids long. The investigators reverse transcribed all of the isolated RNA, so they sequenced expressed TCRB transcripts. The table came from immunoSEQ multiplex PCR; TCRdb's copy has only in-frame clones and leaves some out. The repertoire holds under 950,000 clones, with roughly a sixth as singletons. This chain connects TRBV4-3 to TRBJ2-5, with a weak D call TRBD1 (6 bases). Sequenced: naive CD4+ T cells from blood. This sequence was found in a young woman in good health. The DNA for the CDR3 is TGCGCCAGCAGCCAAGGCGAGACAGGCCCGAAGTACTTC. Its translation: CASSQGETGPKYF.